These T cell receptor beta chains were read from a single sample in a study of blood T cells in healthy people across ages. TCRdb called the 5' RACE reads again in MiXCR, with one record for every CDR3 protein. This sample has more than 500,000 distinct CDR3 sequences, with around a quarter found just once. The sample was also reused in another study, on T cells of mothers and their children.

Material: blood. The origin of the receptors is a boy aged 2 to 10 in good health. CDR3s include the opening cysteine and the closing phenylalanine or tryptophan. The D gene is left open where the match is weak. Rows may omit the clone size; those that give it use once, few, many or a size class.

TRBV7-9	few	TRBD1	TRBJ2-7	CASSRTGKYEQYF	TGTGCCAGCAGCCGGACAGGGAAATATGAGCAGTACTTC
TRBV6-5	few	.	TRBJ1-4	CASRPGESAGGKLFF	TGTGCCAGCCGGCCGGGGGAGTCGGCGGGGGGAAAACTGTTTTTT
TRBV7-9	.	.	TRBJ2-5	CASTEISLAETQYF	TGTGCCAGCACCGAAATCTCGCTTGCGGAGACCCAGTACTTC
TRBV20-1	.	TRBD2	TRBJ2-3	CSASRLAGGMQYF	TGCAGTGCTAGCCGACTAGCGGGGGGTATGCAGTATTTT
TRBV7-9	.	TRBD1	TRBJ2-7	CASSLTTGVLYEQYF	TGTGCCAGCAGTTTAACAACAGGGGTACTCTACGAGCAGTACTTC
TRBV2	few	.	TRBJ2-4	CASSTSVAKNIQYF	.
TRBV29-1	.	.	TRBJ2-3	CSVRGRATDTQYF	TGCAGCGTACGGGGTCGGGCAACAGATACGCAGTATTTT
TRBV30	.	TRBD1	TRBJ2-7	CAWSRGTGGYEQYF	TGTGCCTGGAGTCGGGGGACAGGTGGTTACGAGCAGTACTTC
TRBV10-2	.	.	TRBJ2-2	CASSEQGSGRTGELFF	TGCGCCAGCAGTGAGCAGGGCTCGGGTAGGACCGGGGAGCTGTTTTTT
TRBV7-9	.	.	TRBJ2-7	CASSKDGYEQYF	TGTGCCAGCAGCAAAGACGGCTACGAGCAGTACTTC
TRBV14	.	.	TRBJ1-1	CASSFGQTMEAFF	TGTGCCAGCAGCTTCGGACAGACCATGGAAGCTTTCTTT
TRBV9	.	.	TRBJ2-2	CASSVETANTGELFF	TGTGCCAGCAGCGTAGAGACTGCGAACACCGGGGAGCTGTTTTTT
TRBV9	few	.	TRBJ2-1	CASSVEGLGGNEQFF	TGTGCCAGCAGCGTAGAGGGACTGGGGGGAAATGAGCAGTTCTTC
TRBV20-1	few	.	TRBJ2-3	CSADDPKSDTQYF	TGCAGTGCTGATGACCCCAAGTCAGATACGCAGTATTTT
TRBV27	.	TRBD2	TRBJ2-7	CASSRTHLTSVDEQYF	TGTGCCAGCAGTCGGACCCACTTGACTAGCGTGGACGAGCAGTACTTC
TRBV6-2/TRBV6-3	.	.	TRBJ2-5	CASSYSASWETQYF	TGTGCCAGCAGTTACTCAGCTAGCTGGGAGACCCAGTACTTC
TRBV6-5	.	.	TRBJ1-2	CASSQSSGQIKYTF	TGTGCCAGCAGTCAGTCTTCCGGGCAGATCAAATACACCTTC
TRBV5-1	few	TRBD1	TRBJ2-5	CASSSTGQGRLEQYF	TGCGCCAGCAGCTCGACGGGACAGGGCCGTTTAGAGCAGTACTTC
TRBV4-1	.	TRBD1	TRBJ2-7	CASSHGQGGYEQYF	TGCGCCAGCAGCCACGGACAGGGTGGTTACGAGCAGTACTTC
TRBV20-1	.	TRBD2	TRBJ2-4	CSARRPGGAKNIQYF	TGCAGTGCAAGGAGACCGGGAGGAGCCAAAAACATTCAGTACTTC
TRBV12-3/TRBV12-4	.	TRBD2	TRBJ2-3	CASSLLGLAGTDTQYF	TGTGCCAGCAGTTTACTCGGACTAGCGGGAACAGATACGCAGTATTTT
TRBV9	few	TRBD1	TRBJ1-6	CASSERDSYNSPLHF	TGTGCCAGCAGCGAGAGGGACAGCTATAATTCACCCCTCCACTTT
TRBV11-2	few	TRBD2	TRBJ2-1	CASSLSWTTSGGPSSYNEQFF	TGTGCCAGCAGCTTAAGTTGGACTACTAGCGGGGGACCCAGCTCCTACAATGAGCAGTTCTTC
TRBV5-1	.	TRBD1	TRBJ1-4	CASSLAGQGREKLFF	TGCGCCAGCAGCTTGGCAGGACAGGGACGTGAAAAACTGTTTTTT
TRBV20-1	.	.	TRBJ1-1	CSATPTGNTEAFF	TGCAGTGCTACCCCGACAGGGAACACTGAAGCTTTCTTT
TRBV7-2	few	.	TRBJ2-3	CASSLAGETTDTQYF	TGTGCCAGCAGCTTAGCGGGGGAGACCACAGATACGCAGTATTTT
TRBV7-9	few	.	TRBJ2-2	CASTPGWANTGELFF	TGTGCCAGCACCCCAGGGTGGGCGAACACCGGGGAGCTGTTTTTT
TRBV25-1	few	.	TRBJ1-6	CASHVEGPLHF	TGTGCCAGCCACGTTGAAGGACCCCTCCACTTT
TRBV27	.	.	TRBJ2-3	CASSLSGAWHSTDTQYF	TGTGCCAGCAGTTTATCCGGAGCCTGGCATAGCACAGATACGCAGTATTTT
TRBV3-1	many	.	TRBJ2-3	CASSQRAGRTDTQYF	TGTGCCAGCAGCCAACGGGCAGGGAGGACAGATACGCAGTATTTT